The 23 T cell receptor beta chains presented below share a single source sample, sequenced in a study of CD8 T cells in ankylosing spondylitis. TCRdb reprocessed the 5' RACE reads with MiXCR, giving one entry per CDR3 protein. The data show 200,000 to 300,000 distinct CDR3 sequences, about 30% seen once. The sequencing input was blood, either unsorted or a sorted T cell fraction (not recorded which). The receptors here all came from a male donor with ankylosing spondylitis or in good health (not recorded which).

The rearrangement joins TRBV7-8 to TRBJ2-3; D remains ambiguous. The germline V gene encodes CDR1 SGHVS and CDR2 FQNEAQ. This CDR3 region has 14 residues. Trimming left V 4 bases short and J 6 bases short, with 14 bases between. This chain's CDR3 is CASSYYITHDTQYF. The CDR3 DNA is TGTGCCAGCAGCTATTATATCACCCACGATACGCAGTATTTT.

This clonotype was counted between two and nine times. V gene TRBV7-2 combines with J gene TRBJ2-3; a possible D gene is TRBD2 (5 bases). The CDR3 is 12 residues long. The V gene lost 6 bases and the J gene lost 2 bases, with 6 bases spanning the gap. In germline, CDR1 is SGHTA, CDR2 FQGNSA. The CDR3 coding sequence is TGTGCCAGCAGGAGGGTCACAGATACGCAGTATTTT. It is translated as CASRRVTDTQYF.

This chain joins TRBV20-1 and TRBJ1-1; D is ambiguous. Deletions cut 3 bases from V and 11 bases from J, with 19 bases between. Germline CDR1 DFQATT, CDR2 SNEGSKA (reference sequence). This CDR3 contains 13 residues. CDR3 sequence (DNA): TGCAGTGCTAGGGACGCAGGTGGGAAGAAGGCTTTCTTT. It yields the protein CSARDAGGKKAFF.

This sequence joins TRBV10-3 and TRBJ2-5; 10 nucleotides align to TRBD2. V gave up 2 bases and J gave up 2 bases; unmatched junction bases: 2. Germline CDR1 is ENHRY and CDR2 is SYGVKD. This CDR3 region has 15 residues. CDR3: CAISEQRGGQETQYF. CDR3 nucleotides: TGTGCCATCAGTGAGCAGCGGGGGGGGCAAGAGACCCAGTACTTC.

The table lists this clonotype with a count of one. This chain uses TRBV5-1 with TRBJ1-1; D remains unclear. With 5 bases removed from V and 0 bases from J, the gap between germline ends came to 14 bases. Germline V gene data show CDR1 as SGHRS and CDR2 as YFSETQ. This CDR3 has 15 amino acids. CDR3 loop: CASSSKQTMNTEAFF. The CDR3 DNA follows: TGCGCCAGCAGTTCGAAACAGACCATGAACACTGAAGCTTTCTTT.

V gene TRBV20-1 combines with J gene TRBJ2-3, with TRBD1 identical over 8 bases. Gene TRBJ1-1 matches the end of the DNA better, so the J call may be wrong. The V gene's germline CDR1 is DFQATT and CDR2 SNEGSKA (reference sequence). The CDR3 contains 11 residues. This CDR3 is CSAYGQGQAFF. As DNA, the CDR3 is TGCAGTGCTTATGGACAGGGACAAGCTTTCTTT.

This clonotype was detected a few times. The gene calls are TRBV20-1 and TRBJ2-1; D may be TRBD1 or TRBD2 (5 bases each). Germline CDR1 reads DFQATT; CDR2 reads SNEGSKA (reference sequence). This CDR3 is 15 amino acids long. Trimming cost V 8 bases and J 0 bases, with 17 bases left between them. DNA for the CDR3: TGCAGTACTACCGGGACGACGAGCTCCTACAATGAGCAGTTCTTC. Translation: CSTTGTTSSYNEQFF.

J is TRBJ2-2 and V is TRBV12-3 or TRBV12-4; D gene unclear. This CDR3 spans 16 amino acids. V dropped 3 bases and J dropped 0 bases, with 11 bases sitting between them. The CDR3 loop reads CASSFLPHANTGELFF. CDR3 DNA: TGTGCCAGCAGTTTTTTGCCCCACGCGAACACCGGGGAGCTGTTTTTT.

The V gene is TRBV24-1, the J gene TRBJ2-3; D gene ambiguous. The length of the CDR3 is 14 residues. V was clipped by 0 bases and J by 4 bases, with 7 bases between them. Germline-derived CDR1 and CDR2 are KGHDR and SFDVKD. The CDR3 protein is CATSDLRGADTQYF. CDR3 nucleotides: TGTGCCACCAGTGATTTGCGTGGGGCAGATACGCAGTATTTT.

This clonotype was detected a few times. CDR3 nucleotide sequence: TGTGCCAGCAGCTTAGGACCGAAAAACATTCAGTACTTC. Translated: CASSLGPKNIQYF. V gene TRBV11-2 combines with J gene TRBJ2-4; D is ambiguous. CDR3 length: 13 residues. Germline lookup yields CDR1 SGHAT and CDR2 FQNNGV. Trimming removed 1 base from V and 4 bases from J, with 5 bases in between.

In this sample, this clonotype turned up a few times. The chain joins TRBV12-3 or TRBV12-4 to TRBJ2-5; the D gene is possibly TRBD2 (7 bases). The CDR3 runs to 14 residues. With 6 bases removed from V and 5 bases from J, the gap between germline ends came to 16 bases. The CDR3 nucleotides read TGTGCCAGCAGGGAAGAGGGGGGGCAGGAGACCCAGTACTTC. This gives the protein CASREEGGQETQYF.

The rearrangement links TRBV29-1 to TRBJ2-1; D not certain. The CDR3 is 12 residues long. Trimming took off 8 bases at V and 5 bases at J, with 13 bases between the two ends. Germline CDR1 SQVTM, CDR2 ANQGSEA. CDR3 protein: CSPIVSHNEQFF. In DNA form, the CDR3 reads TGCAGCCCCATAGTAAGTCACAATGAGCAGTTCTTC.

The V and J genes are TRBV15 and TRBJ2-1; either TRBD1 or TRBD2 may fit D (5 bases each). From germline, CDR1 is LNHNV and CDR2 YYDKDF (reference sequence). The CDR3 runs to 15 residues. V dropped 0 bases and J dropped 2 bases, with 8 bases sitting between them. DNA of the CDR3: TGTGCCACCAGCAGAGACAGGGAGACCTACAATGAGCAGTTCTTC. It encodes CATSRDRETYNEQFF.

The CDR3, as DNA: TGCAGTGCGGCGACGTTGCTCTCTGGGGCCAACGTCCTGACTTTC. Protein: CSAATLLSGANVLTF. The chain joins TRBV20-1 to TRBJ2-6; D uncertain. Deletions cut 6 bases from V and 0 bases from J, with 12 bases between. Germline V lookup: CDR1 DFQATT, CDR2 SNEGSKA (reference sequence). The CDR3 runs 15 residues.

The gene calls are TRBV5-1 and TRBJ2-1; no clear D gene. The CDR3 has 12 amino acids. Germline V gene data show CDR1 as SGHRS and CDR2 as YFSETQ. Trimming shortened V by 4 bases and J by 12 bases, and 14 bases separated the two germline ends. Here the CDR3 DNA reads TGCGCCAGCAGCCTGGAAGGAGTACCGCAGTTCTTC. It encodes CASSLEGVPQFF.

The CDR3 loop reads CASRATDHYGYTF. CDR3 in DNA: TGTGCCAGCAGGGCGACCGATCACTATGGCTACACCTTC. The V call is TRBV28, the J call TRBJ1-2; D uncertain. Trimming stripped 6 bases from V and 3 bases from J, with 11 bases between. The CDR3 consists of 13 residues. CDR1 MDHEN and CDR2 SYDVKM come from the germline V gene.

This clonotype came up many times. The rearrangement uses TRBV29-1 and TRBJ2-1, with TRBD2 matching 10 bases. The CDR3 loop spans 14 amino acids. Germline V gives CDR1 SQVTM, CDR2 ANQGSEA. J lost 9 bases, V lost 7 bases, and 12 bases had no gene match. CDR3 coding DNA: TGCAGCGCTCGCGGACTAGCGGCGTCCAGTGAGCAGTTCTTC. Translation gives CSARGLAASSEQFF.

This clonotype was found a few times. The rearrangement links TRBV4-1 to TRBJ2-5; D gene ambiguous. From germline, CDR1 is MGHRA and CDR2 YSYEKL. Trimming took 0 bases from V and 6 from J, leaving 5 bases between them. CDR3 length: 12 residues. The CDR3 reads CASSQEGQTQYF. The CDR3, as DNA: TGCGCCAGCAGCCAAGAAGGACAGACCCAGTACTTC.

In its sample, this clonotype was seen once. The chain has TRBV7-6 and TRBJ1-6, with D possibly matching TRBD1 (5 bases). This CDR3 contains 14 residues. Deletions cut 4 bases from V and 4 bases from J, with 8 bases between. The V gene's germline CDR1 is SGHVS and CDR2 FNYEAQ. CDR3 region: CASSSDRYNSPLHF. The CDR3 nucleotides read TGTGCCAGCAGCTCCGACAGATATAATTCACCCCTCCACTTT. The whole variable domain, filled in from reference TRBV7-6 and TRBJ1-6, reads GAGVSQSPRYKVTKRGQDVALRCDPISGHVSLYWYRQALGQGPEFLTYFNYEAQQDKSGLPNDRFSAERPEGSISTLTIQRTEQRDSAMYRCASSSDRYNSPLHFGNGTRLTVT.

This clonotype was detected a few times. This sequence joins TRBV10-3 and TRBJ2-6; no definite D call. The CDR3 consists of 15 residues. Germline CDR1 ENHRY, CDR2 SYGVKD. V gave up 4 bases and J gave up 0 bases, with 7 bases separating them. CDR3 bases: TGTGCCATCAGTGGTTTCGTCTCTGGGGCCAACGTCCTGACTTTC. It yields the protein CAISGFVSGANVLTF.

This clonotype occurred a few times. The chain joins TRBV29-1 to TRBJ2-1; D remains unclear. Trimming removed 4 bases at V and 5 bases at J, with 6 bases between. The CDR3 consists of 11 residues. Germline V lookup: CDR1 SQVTM, CDR2 ANQGSEA. Here the CDR3 reads CSVGGNNEQFF. Written as DNA, the CDR3 is TGCAGCGTTGGAGGAAACAATGAGCAGTTCTTC.

The table lists this clonotype with many counts. The chain recombines TRBV20-1 with TRBJ2-3; TRBD2 agrees at 7 bases. Germline assignment: CDR1 DFQATT and CDR2 SNEGSKA (reference sequence). V was pared by 3 bases and J by 3 bases, with 6 bases of the junction left unmatched. The CDR3 totals 14 residues. The CDR3 here is CSASSSGVTDTQYF. Written as DNA, the CDR3 is TGCAGTGCTAGTTCCAGCGGGGTGACAGATACGCAGTATTTT.

The chain has TRBV20-1 and TRBJ2-7, with D perhaps given as TRBD1 or TRBD2 (6 bases each). The germline V and J ends were trimmed by 5 bases and 0 bases, with 20 bases remaining between them. Germline V lookup: CDR1 DFQATT, CDR2 SNEGSKA (reference sequence). The CDR3 is 16 amino acids. In DNA form, the CDR3 reads TGCAGTGCTCAACTCTGGGGGGCTCCCAGCTCCTACGAGCAGTACTTC. This translates into CSAQLWGAPSSYEQYF.